The 8 T cell receptor beta chains given below trace back to one sample, sequenced in a study of blood T cell repertoires in COVID-19. TCRdb keeps only in-frame clones here, not all; method: immunoSEQ multiplex PCR. This sample has some 250,000 clones; around 90% occur once, and the top ten carry approximately 7.6%. Sample: peripheral blood. All receptors come from a man in his sixties who had recovered from COVID-19.

This clone was recorded only once. The CDR3 DNA is TGTGCCAGCAGCGTCGGAAGGGAGTTATTGAACACTGAAGCTTTCTTT. Encoded protein: CASSVGRELLNTEAFF. The V and J genes are TRBV9 and TRBJ1-1; no firm D call. V gave up 2 bases and J gave up 0 bases, with 14 bases separating them. Germline assignment: CDR1 SGDLS and CDR2 YYNGEE. There are 16 residues in the CDR3.

The rearrangement links TRBV9 to TRBJ2-3; no reliable D call. Looked up from germline, CDR1 is SGDLS and CDR2 is YYNGEE. The CDR3 consists of 16 residues. The germline V and J ends were trimmed by 7 bases and 2 bases, with 20 bases remaining between them. CDR3 nucleotide sequence: TGTGCCAGCGGCCGAGGAAGGAGTGCTAACACAGATACGCAGTATTTT. Its translation is CASGRGRSANTDTQYF.

CDR3 bases: TGTGCCAGTAGTAGAGCAGGGGAAAGCTTCAATGAGCAGTTCTTC. It translates to CASSRAGESFNEQFF. This chain joins TRBV19 and TRBJ2-1, with D possibly matching TRBD1 (6 bases). The CDR3 is 15 amino acids. Germline V gene data show CDR1 as LNHDA and CDR2 as SQIVND (reference sequence). V was cut by 4 bases and J by 6 bases, with 16 bases left in between. The full variable domain, with the rest looked up from reference TRBV19 and TRBJ2-1, is DGGITQSPKYLFRKEGQNVTLSCEQNLNHDAMYWYRQDPGQGLRLIYYSQIVNDFQKGDIAEGYSVSREKKESFPLTVTSAQKNPTAFYLCASSRAGESFNEQFFGPGTRLTVL.

The genes are TRBV9 and TRBJ2-1, with D possibly matching TRBD1 (6 bases). Germline V CDR1 and CDR2: SGDLS, YYNGEE. The CDR3 totals 15 residues. V lost 0 bases, J lost 8 bases, and 15 bases lay in between. CDR3 residues: CASSVGPGDTDEQFF. CDR3 coding DNA: TGTGCCAGCAGCGTAGGCCCAGGGGATACGGATGAGCAGTTCTTC.

V usage is TRBV19 and J usage is TRBJ1-4; possible D gene TRBD1, 5 bases. This CDR3 is 15 amino acids long. Trimming cost V 4 bases and J 2 bases, with 11 bases left between them. Per the germline V gene, CDR1 is LNHDA and CDR2 is SQIVND (reference sequence). CDR3 loop: CASSTPGITNEKLFF. DNA for the CDR3: TGTGCCAGTAGTACCCCAGGGATCACTAATGAAAAACTGTTTTTT. Full variable domain (missing parts from reference TRBV19 and TRBJ1-4): DGGITQSPKYLFRKEGQNVTLSCEQNLNHDAMYWYRQDPGQGLRLIYYSQIVNDFQKGDIAEGYSVSREKKESFPLTVTSAQKNPTAFYLCASSTPGITNEKLFFGSGTQLSVL.

J is TRBJ1-2 and V is TRBV19; 8 bases line up with TRBD1. The J segment lost 3 bases and the V segment lost 5 bases, leaving 8 bases of the junction unmatched. The CDR3 runs to 15 residues. CDR1 LNHDA and CDR2 SQIVND come from the germline V gene (reference sequence). The CDR3 region is CASSPAGGNDYGYTF. CDR3 coding DNA: TGTGCCAGTAGTCCCGCAGGGGGCAATGACTATGGCTACACCTTC.

The rearrangement links TRBV6-6 to TRBJ1-5; 9 nucleotides agree with TRBD1. J was trimmed by 5 bases and V by 5 bases; bases with no gene match: 4. The CDR3 covers 14 residues. Germline CDR1 MNHNY, CDR2 SVGAGI (reference sequence). The CDR3 sequence: CASSPRDRDQPQHF. CDR3 nucleotide sequence: TGTGCCAGCAGTCCCCGGGACAGGGATCAGCCCCAGCATTTT.

The chain couples TRBV6-5 to TRBJ1-3, with no clear D. This CDR3 spans 16 amino acids. Germline assignment: CDR1 MNHEY and CDR2 SVGAGI. Deletions cut 3 bases from V and 0 bases from J, with 12 bases between. The CDR3 here is CASSYSLGNSGNTIYF. Here the CDR3 DNA reads TGTGCCAGCAGTTATTCTCTCGGGAACTCTGGAAACACCATATATTTT.